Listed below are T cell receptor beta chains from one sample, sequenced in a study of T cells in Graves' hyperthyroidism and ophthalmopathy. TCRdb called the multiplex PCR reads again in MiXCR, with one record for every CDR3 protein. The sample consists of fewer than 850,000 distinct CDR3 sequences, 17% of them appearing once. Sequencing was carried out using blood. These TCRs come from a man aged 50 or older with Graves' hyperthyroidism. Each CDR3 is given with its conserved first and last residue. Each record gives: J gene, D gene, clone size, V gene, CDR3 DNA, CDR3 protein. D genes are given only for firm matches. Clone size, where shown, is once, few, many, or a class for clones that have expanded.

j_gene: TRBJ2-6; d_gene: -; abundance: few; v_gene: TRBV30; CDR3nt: TGTGCCTGGAGTCGAGGGGCTGGGGCCAACGTCCTGACTTTC; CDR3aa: CAWSRGAGANVLTF
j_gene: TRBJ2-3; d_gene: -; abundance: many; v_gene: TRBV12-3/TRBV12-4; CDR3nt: TGTGCCAGCAGCCAAACCGGGACAGTGCGGGGAGATACGCAGTATTTT; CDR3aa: CASSQTGTVRGDTQYF
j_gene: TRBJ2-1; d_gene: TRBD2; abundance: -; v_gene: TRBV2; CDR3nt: TGTGCCAGCAGGAGCGGGGGTTACTACAACGAGCAGTTCTTC; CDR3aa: CASRSGGYYNEQFF
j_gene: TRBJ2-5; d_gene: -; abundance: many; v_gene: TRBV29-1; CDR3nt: TGCAGCGTTGAACGACCAGGGGAAGAGACCCAGTACTTC; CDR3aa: CSVERPGEETQYF
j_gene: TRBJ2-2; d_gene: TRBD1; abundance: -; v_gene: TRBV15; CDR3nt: TGTGCCACCAGCAGATTACAGGGGGCGGCCGGGGAGCTGTTTTTT; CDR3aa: CATSRLQGAAGELFF
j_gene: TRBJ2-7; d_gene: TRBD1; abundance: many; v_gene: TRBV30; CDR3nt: TGTGCCTGGAGTAAGACAGGGTTAGGCAACGAGCAGTACTTC; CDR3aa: CAWSKTGLGNEQYF
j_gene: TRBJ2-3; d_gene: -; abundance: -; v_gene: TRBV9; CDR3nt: TGTGCCAGCAGCGTAGGGGGGACCGCCAGCACAGATACGCAGTATTTT; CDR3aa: CASSVGGTASTDTQYF
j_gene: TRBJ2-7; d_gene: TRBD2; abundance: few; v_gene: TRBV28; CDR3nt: TGTGCCAGCAGTCCTGGGACTAGTTTGTTGTACGAGCAGTACTTC; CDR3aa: CASSPGTSLLYEQYF
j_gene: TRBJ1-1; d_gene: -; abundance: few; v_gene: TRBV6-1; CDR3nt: TGTGCCAGCAGCCCTTTGGGGAACATGAACACTGAAGCTTTCTTT; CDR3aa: CASSPLGNMNTEAFF
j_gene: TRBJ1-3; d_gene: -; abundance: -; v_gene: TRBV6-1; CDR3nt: TGTGCCAGCAGTATTACAGGAGCGATCTCTGGAAACACCATATATTTT; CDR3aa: CASSITGAISGNTIYF
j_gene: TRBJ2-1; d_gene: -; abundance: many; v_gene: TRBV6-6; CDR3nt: TGTGCCAGCAGTTACCGGGAGTTGTACAATGAGCAGTTCTTC; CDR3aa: CASSYRELYNEQFF
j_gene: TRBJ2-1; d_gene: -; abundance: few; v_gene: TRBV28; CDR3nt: TGTGCCAGCAGCAAACTAGAATCCTACAATGAGCAGTTCTTC; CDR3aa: CASSKLESYNEQFF
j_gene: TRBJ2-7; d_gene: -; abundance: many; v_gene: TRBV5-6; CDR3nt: TGTGCCAGCAGCTTGGCCGGATCACAGTCCTCCTACGAGCAGTACTTC; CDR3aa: CASSLAGSQSSYEQYF
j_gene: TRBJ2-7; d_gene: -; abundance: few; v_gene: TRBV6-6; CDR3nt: TGTGCCAGCAGTTACTCGTCAGGTTTTATAGACGAGCAGTACTTC; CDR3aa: CASSYSSGFIDEQYF
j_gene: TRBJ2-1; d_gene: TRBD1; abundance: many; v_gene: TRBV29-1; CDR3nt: TGCAGCGCTACGACAGGGACCTCCAATGAGCAGTTCTTC; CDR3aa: CSATTGTSNEQFF
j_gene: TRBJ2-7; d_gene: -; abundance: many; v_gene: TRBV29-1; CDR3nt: TGCAGCGTTGTATACGACTACGAGCAGTACTTC; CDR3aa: CSVVYDYEQYF
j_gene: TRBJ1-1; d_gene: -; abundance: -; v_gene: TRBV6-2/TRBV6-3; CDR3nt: TGTGCCAGCAGTCGATCCGTAGCGCTCGGGCCATCCGGCGAAGCTTTCTTT; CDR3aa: CASSRSVALGPSGEAFF
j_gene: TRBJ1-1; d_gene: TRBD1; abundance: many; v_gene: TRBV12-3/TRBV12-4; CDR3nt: TGTGCCAGCAGTTTTAGGGGACAGGGTGACACTGAAGCTTTCTTT; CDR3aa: CASSFRGQGDTEAFF
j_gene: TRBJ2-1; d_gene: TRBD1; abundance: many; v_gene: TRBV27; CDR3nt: TGTGCCAGCAGTTTCCCGGGACAGGGATCTGAGCAGTTCTTC; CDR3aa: CASSFPGQGSEQFF
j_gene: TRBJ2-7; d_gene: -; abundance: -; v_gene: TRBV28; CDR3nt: TGTGCCAGCAGTTTGGCTAGCGAGACCTACGAGCAGTACTTC; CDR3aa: CASSLASETYEQYF
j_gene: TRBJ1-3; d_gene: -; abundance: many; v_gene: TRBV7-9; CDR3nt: TGTGCCAGCAGCTTAGAGGGATTCTCTGGAAACACCATATATTTT; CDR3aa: CASSLEGFSGNTIYF
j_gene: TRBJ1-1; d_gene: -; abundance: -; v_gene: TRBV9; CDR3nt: TGTGCCAGCAGCGTAGGAGGTATGGACACTGAAGCTTTCTTT; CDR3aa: CASSVGGMDTEAFF
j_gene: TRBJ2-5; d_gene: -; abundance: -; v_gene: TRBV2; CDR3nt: TGTGCCAGCACTCGGTGGTTGAGGCCAGAGACCCAGTACTTC; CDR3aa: CASTRWLRPETQYF
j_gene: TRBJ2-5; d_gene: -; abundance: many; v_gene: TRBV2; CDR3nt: TGTGCCAGCAGATCGGGCTACCAAGAGACCCAGTACTTC; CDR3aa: CASRSGYQETQYF
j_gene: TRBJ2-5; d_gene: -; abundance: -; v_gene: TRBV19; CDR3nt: TGTGCCAGTAGTCAACTGGGACCACTAGGCGAGACCCAGTACTTC; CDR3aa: CASSQLGPLGETQYF
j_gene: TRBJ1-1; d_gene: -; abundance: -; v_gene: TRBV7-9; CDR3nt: TGTGCCAGCAGCGCACCTTCCTCGACAGTCATGAACACTGAAGCTTTCTTT; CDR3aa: CASSAPSSTVMNTEAFF
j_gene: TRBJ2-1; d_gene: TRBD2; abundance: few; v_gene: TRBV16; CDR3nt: TGTGCCAGCAGCCAATTCTGGGCTAGCGGGTACAATGAGCAGTTCTTC; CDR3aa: CASSQFWASGYNEQFF
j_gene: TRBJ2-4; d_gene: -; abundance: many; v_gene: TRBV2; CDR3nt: TGTGCCAGCAGGGGGTGGGCCAAAAACATTCAGTACTTC; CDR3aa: CASRGWAKNIQYF
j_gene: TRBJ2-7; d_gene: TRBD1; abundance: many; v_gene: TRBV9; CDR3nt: TGTGCCAGCAGCGTAGGACAGGGGGGCAACGAGCAGTACTTC; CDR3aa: CASSVGQGGNEQYF
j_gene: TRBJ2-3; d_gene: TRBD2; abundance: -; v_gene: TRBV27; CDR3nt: TGTGCCAGCAGTTTATCACCTATACTAGCGGGAGTACCAGATACGCAGTATTTT; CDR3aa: CASSLSPILAGVPDTQYF
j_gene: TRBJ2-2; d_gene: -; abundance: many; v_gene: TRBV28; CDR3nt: TGTGCCAGCAGTTCCCCGTCACAGCTGAACACCGGGGAGCTGTTTTTT; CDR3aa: CASSSPSQLNTGELFF
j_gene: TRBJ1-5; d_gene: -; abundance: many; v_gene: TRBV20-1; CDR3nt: TGCAGTGCTAGCGGGACATCGTATCAGCCCCAGCATTTT; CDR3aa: CSASGTSYQPQHF
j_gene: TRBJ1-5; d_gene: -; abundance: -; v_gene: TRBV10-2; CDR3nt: TGCGCCAGCAGTGTAACGGAGCGAGGGCCCCAGCATTTT; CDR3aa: CASSVTERGPQHF